This entry lists 21 T cell receptor beta chains sequenced from one sample in a study of neurological immune-mediated disorders. In TCRdb, the 5' RACE reads were re-called with MiXCR into one record per CDR3 protein. The data contain tens of thousands of distinct CDR3 sequences, roughly 7% of them singletons. The material sequenced was PBMCs. All receptors derive from a woman in her 40s in good health.

Many counts were recorded for this clonotype. The V gene is TRBV20-1, the J gene TRBJ2-1, with D possibly being TRBD2 (5 bases). The V end lost 2 bases, the J end lost 4 bases, and 9 bases lay between the germline ends. The length of the CDR3 is 13 residues. Germline V CDR1 and CDR2: DFQATT, SNEGSKA (reference sequence). The CDR3 DNA sequence: TGCAGTGCTAGAAATGGGAGATACAATGAGCAGTTCTTC. It is translated as CSARNGRYNEQFF.

Many counts were recorded for this clonotype. V usage is TRBV5-1 and J usage is TRBJ2-1, with D unresolved. V lost 0 bases to trimming and J lost 0 bases, with 19 bases between them. CDR1 SGHRS and CDR2 YFSETQ come from the germline V gene. The CDR3 loop spans 19 amino acids. The CDR3 spells CASSLVPGSYLSSYNEQFF. The CDR3 DNA sequence: TGCGCCAGCAGCTTGGTCCCAGGTTCTTATTTGAGCTCCTACAATGAGCAGTTCTTC. Filled out from reference TRBV5-1 and TRBJ2-1, the complete variable domain reads KAGVTQTPRYLIKTRGQQVTLSCSPISGHRSVSWYQQTPGQGLQFLFEYFSETQRNKGNFPGRFSGRQFSNSRSEMNVSTLELGDSALYLCASSLVPGSYLSSYNEQFFGPGTRLTVL.

There are many counts of this clonotype. The V and J genes are TRBV9 and TRBJ1-2; 8 bases match TRBD1. This CDR3 spans 16 amino acids. CDR1 is SGDLS and CDR2 is YYNGEE in the germline V gene. J lost 2 bases, V lost 3 bases, and 9 bases had no gene match. CDR3 sequence (DNA): TGTGCCAGCAGCGGATCAGACAGGGGTGGCAACTATGGCTACACCTTC. It translates to CASSGSDRGGNYGYTF.

The sample holds a few counts of this clonotype. One base away lies a much larger clone, so this may be a sequencing read error. The chain is built from TRBV6-5 and TRBJ2-1; the match to TRBD1 covers 8 bases. Per germline, CDR1 MNHEY and CDR2 SVGAGI. The CDR3 has 16 amino acids. The CDR3 nucleotides are TGTGCCAGAAGTTACTCGAGGGCTACAGGGGGGAATGAGCAGTTCTTC. Translation gives CARSYSRATGGNEQFF.

About this clonotype itself: A much larger clone differs from this one at a single base, so this may be a read error. The rearrangement links TRBV6-6 to TRBJ2-7; no clear D. The CDR3 totals 12 residues. Germline V gene lookup returns CDR1 MNHNY and CDR2 SVGAGI (reference sequence). CDR3 region: CASSYYVYKQYF. As DNA, the CDR3 is TGTGCCAGCAGTTACTATGTCTACAAGCAGTACTTC.

This clonotype was counted ten times or more. The V and J genes are TRBV20-1 and TRBJ2-1, with D tentatively TRBD1 (6 bases). Trimming took off 6 bases at V and 7 bases at J, with 13 bases between the two ends. The CDR3 spans 12 residues. Looked up from germline, CDR1 is DFQATT and CDR2 is SNEGSKA (reference sequence). The CDR3 sequence is CSALDRLNEQFF. CDR3 bases: TGCAGTGCCCTTGACAGGTTAAATGAGCAGTTCTTC.

In this sample, this clonotype turned up many times. The chain carries TRBV10-3 and TRBJ1-3; tentative D call: TRBD1 (5 bases). In germline, CDR1 is ENHRY, CDR2 SYGVKD. The V and J ends lost 5 bases and 0 bases respectively, with 5 bases between them. CDR3 length equals 13 residues. The CDR3 DNA reads as TGTGCCATCAGTCAGGGCTCTGGAAACACCATATATTTT. Its translation is CAISQGSGNTIYF.

This clonotype occurred many times. The V gene is TRBV27, the J gene TRBJ1-3; D possibly corresponds to TRBD1 (6 bases). The germline V gene has CDR1 MNHEY and CDR2 SMNVEV (reference sequence). V lost 6 bases, J lost 0 bases, and 15 bases lay in between. The CDR3 contains 16 residues. The CDR3 here is CASRSIQGASGNTIYF. Written as DNA, the CDR3 is TGTGCCAGCAGATCGATACAGGGAGCCTCTGGAAACACCATATATTTT.

The V and J genes are TRBV9 and TRBJ2-3; D uncertain. The CDR3 length is 14 residues. The germline gives CDR1 SGDLS, CDR2 YYNGEE. Deletions cut 4 bases from V and 5 bases from J, with 14 bases between. The CDR3 loop reads CASSPLWKKDTQYF. The CDR3 region has the DNA TGTGCCAGCAGCCCTCTTTGGAAGAAAGATACGCAGTATTTT.

This clonotype appeared many times. The rearrangement links TRBV10-3 to TRBJ1-6; possible D gene TRBD1, 6 bases. This CDR3 is built from 16 residues. Germline V lookup: CDR1 ENHRY, CDR2 SYGVKD. Trimming removed 3 bases at V and 4 bases at J, with 13 bases between. For the CDR3, the DNA is TGTGCCATCAGTGACATCGCCGGGACATATAATTCACCCCTCCACTTT. Translating it yields CAISDIAGTYNSPLHF.

This clonotype was recorded at least ten times. V and J are TRBV2 and TRBJ1-2; 8 bases are a match to TRBD1. Germline values: CDR1 SNHLY, CDR2 FYNNEI. Trimming removed 8 bases from V and 1 base from J; junction bases left unmatched: 6. This CDR3 has 14 residues. The CDR3 sequence is CASDGDRNNYGYTF. DNA for the CDR3: TGTGCCAGCGACGGGGACAGGAATAACTATGGCTACACCTTC.

On this clonotype itself: A read error may explain this, as a much larger clone is one base away. The CDR3 nucleotides read TGCAGTGCTATGTATGAGCGCACAGATACGCAGTATTTT. Translated, it gives CSAMYERTDTQYF. The V and J genes are TRBV20-1 and TRBJ2-3; D uncertain. Per germline, CDR1 DFQATT and CDR2 SNEGSKA (reference sequence). Trimming pared 4 bases from V and 1 base from J, leaving 9 bases between. The CDR3 length is 13 residues.

This clonotype was seen ten or more times. The rearrangement uses TRBV5-1 and TRBJ1-1; D is ambiguous. The CDR3 has 14 amino acids. Germline lookup yields CDR1 SGHRS and CDR2 YFSETQ. With 1 base removed from V and 1 base from J, the gap between germline ends came to 8 bases. CDR3 loop: CASSLMGRNTEAFF. CDR3 nucleotide sequence: TGCGCCAGCAGCTTGATGGGGAGGAACACTGAAGCTTTCTTT.

This clonotype was recorded a few times. The V gene is TRBV19, the J gene TRBJ2-2; 9 bases match TRBD1. With 6 bases clipped from V and 4 bases from J, the junction kept 9 bases outside the gene matches. CDR1 is LNHDA and CDR2 is SQIVND in the germline V gene (reference sequence). The length of the CDR3 is 16 residues. CDR3 sequence reads: CASSKTGGDGTGELFF. The CDR3 DNA follows: TGTGCCAGTAGCAAAACAGGGGGCGATGGCACCGGGGAGCTGTTTTTT.

This clonotype was counted ten times or more. J is TRBJ2-5 and V is TRBV28, with D maybe TRBD2 (8 bases). Trimming removed 6 bases from V and 6 bases from J, with 20 bases in between. CDR1 is MDHEN and CDR2 is SYDVKM in the germline V gene. CDR3 length equals 15 residues. CDR3 nucleotide sequence: TGTGCCAGCAGCCCGGGAGGGGGCGCAGACAAGACCCAGTACTTC. This sequence encodes CASSPGGGADKTQYF. The full variable domain, its missing parts supplied by reference TRBV28 and TRBJ2-5, is DVKVTQSSRYLVKRTGEKVFLECVQDMDHENMFWYRQDPGLGLRLIYFSYDVKMKEKGDIPEGYSVSREKKERFSLILESASTNQTSMYLCASSPGGGADKTQYFGPGTRLLVL.

This clonotype was counted many times. CDR3 sequence: CSARGTSGSPTGELFF. As DNA, the CDR3 is TGCAGTGCTAGAGGGACTAGCGGGAGTCCGACCGGGGAGCTGTTTTTT. V usage is TRBV20-1 and J usage is TRBJ2-2; TRBD2 matches 13 bases. V shed 1 base and J 5 bases; nucleotides not matched to a gene: 4. The CDR3 runs to 16 residues. The germline gives CDR1 DFQATT, CDR2 SNEGSKA (reference sequence).

This clonotype was seen repeatedly, ten times or more. The rearrangement uses TRBV3-1 and TRBJ1-5; D unresolved. V dropped 1 base and J dropped 3 bases, with 4 bases sitting between them. This CDR3 has 13 residues. Germline-derived CDR1 and CDR2 are LGHDT and YNNKEL (reference sequence). The CDR3 DNA follows: TGTGCCAGCAGCCAAGGACTCAATCAGCCCCAGCATTTT. Translation: CASSQGLNQPQHF.

Ten or more counts support this clonotype. This sequence joins TRBV3-1 and TRBJ1-2; 7 nucleotides agree with TRBD1. The CDR3 loop spans 14 amino acids. With 5 bases clipped from V and 3 bases from J, the junction kept 6 bases outside the gene matches. Germline-derived CDR1 and CDR2 are LGHDT and YNNKEL (reference sequence). The CDR3 sequence: CASSATGPDYGYTF. Here the CDR3 DNA reads TGTGCCAGCAGCGCGACAGGGCCTGACTATGGCTACACCTTC.

This clonotype was seen ten or more times. The chain is built from TRBV28 and TRBJ1-1; D remains unclear. Per germline, CDR1 MDHEN and CDR2 SYDVKM. V lost 8 bases, J lost 6 bases, and 16 bases lay in between. CDR3 length equals 13 residues. CDR3 region: CASGDGFFSEAFF. CDR3 nucleotide sequence: TGTGCCAGCGGCGACGGGTTTTTCTCTGAAGCTTTCTTT. Complete variable domain (other parts from reference TRBV28 and TRBJ1-1): DVKVTQSSRYLVKRTGEKVFLECVQDMDHENMFWYRQDPGLGLRLIYFSYDVKMKEKGDIPEGYSVSREKKERFSLILESASTNQTSMYLCASGDGFFSEAFFGQGTRLTVV.

In its sample, this clonotype was seen many times. The gene calls are TRBV28 and TRBJ1-1; possible D gene TRBD1, 5 bases. Trimming shortened V by 5 bases and J by 0 bases, and 13 bases separated the two germline ends. Germline values: CDR1 MDHEN, CDR2 SYDVKM. The CDR3 sequence is 15 residues long. The CDR3 protein is CASSPTVPLNTEAFF. CDR3 nucleotides: TGTGCCAGCAGTCCGACAGTACCGTTGAACACTGAAGCTTTCTTT.

This clonotype came up many times. The chain is built from TRBV3-1 and TRBJ1-4; no definite D call. The V end was cut by 0 bases, the J end by 0 bases, with 5 bases between. This CDR3 has 15 amino acids. Germline CDR1 reads LGHDT; CDR2 reads YNNKEL (reference sequence). The CDR3 spells CASSQEMPTNEKLFF. The CDR3 nucleotides are TGTGCCAGCAGCCAAGAGATGCCAACTAATGAAAAACTGTTTTTT. The variable domain in full, completed from reference TRBV3-1 and TRBJ1-4, reads DTAVSQTPKYLVTQMGNDKSIKCEQNLGHDTMYWYKQDSKKFLKIMFSYNNKELIINETVPNRFSPKSPDKAHLNLHINSLELGDSAVYFCASSQEMPTNEKLFFGSGTQLSVL.